This T cell receptor beta chain was sequenced for a study of neoadjuvant anti-PD-1 for oral cavity cancer. At the level of the study: Patients without progression received a fourth nivolumab dose around day 43, then surgical resection on days 50-56.

V shed 0 bases and J shed 6 bases, with 11 bases lying between them. Germline V gene lookup returns CDR1 ENHRY and CDR2 SYGVKD. This CDR3 has 14 amino acids. These oral cavity squamous cell carcinomas were HPV-negative and locally advanced. TCRdb keeps only in-frame clones here, not all; method: immunoSEQ multiplex PCR. The table shows approximately 7,100 clones, with roughly 45% occurring only once. The specimen comprised tumor tissue, sampled before nivolumab (anti-PD-1) treatment. The sequence was obtained from a person aged 35 to 85 with oral cavity squamous cell carcinoma. The chain links TRBV10-3 to TRBJ2-5, with D perhaps being TRBD1 or TRBD2 (6 bases each). The chain's CDR3 is CAISESEGVKTQYF. The CDR3 DNA follows: TGTGCCATCAGTGAGTCGGAGGGGGTCAAGACCCAGTACTTC.